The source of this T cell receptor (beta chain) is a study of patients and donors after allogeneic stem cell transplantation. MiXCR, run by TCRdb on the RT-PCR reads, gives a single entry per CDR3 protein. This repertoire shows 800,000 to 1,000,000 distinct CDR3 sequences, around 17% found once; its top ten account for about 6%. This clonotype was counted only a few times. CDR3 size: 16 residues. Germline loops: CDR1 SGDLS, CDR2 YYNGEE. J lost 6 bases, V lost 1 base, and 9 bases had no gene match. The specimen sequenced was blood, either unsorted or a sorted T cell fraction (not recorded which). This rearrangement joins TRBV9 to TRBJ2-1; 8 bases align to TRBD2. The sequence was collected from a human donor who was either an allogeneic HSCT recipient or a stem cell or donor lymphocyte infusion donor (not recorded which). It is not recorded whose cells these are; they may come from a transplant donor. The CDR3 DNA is TGTGCCAGCAGCGTAACCGGGGGGGGATTTGGCAATGAGCAGTTCTTC. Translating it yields CASSVTGGGFGNEQFF.